Each of the 31 T cell receptor beta chains below was sequenced from the same sample in a study of blood T cell repertoires in COVID-19. TCRdb keeps only in-frame clones here, not all; method: immunoSEQ multiplex PCR. The sample includes under 130,000 clones, approximately 72% of them seen just once. Sequenced material: peripheral blood. These receptors were collected from a woman aged 70-85 years with acute or convalescent COVID-19.

The DNA of the CDR3 is TGTGCCAGTAGTATTCGGTCAGGGGGTTACAATGAGCAGTTCTTC. It encodes CASSIRSGGYNEQFF. The chain links TRBV19 to TRBJ2-1, with 7 nucleotides matching TRBD1. The germline V gene has CDR1 LNHDA and CDR2 SQIVND (reference sequence). The J segment lost 4 bases and the V segment lost 3 bases, leaving 6 bases of the junction unmatched. The CDR3 runs to 15 residues.

The chain carries TRBV5-4 and TRBJ2-6; D perhaps matches TRBD2 (5 bases). CDR3 length: 17 residues. Trimming pared 0 bases from V and 2 bases from J, leaving 12 bases between. Germline V gene data show CDR1 as SGHNT and CDR2 as YYREEE (reference sequence). Here the CDR3 reads CASSLGRGLPGANVLTF. CDR3 nucleotides: TGTGCCAGCAGCTTGGGGCGAGGACTGCCTGGGGCCAACGTCCTGACTTTC.

This clone was found a few times. Other DNA sequences of this sample code for an identical CDR3. The chain is built from TRBV6-5 and TRBJ1-1, with TRBD1 identical over 9 bases. The CDR3 is made up of 15 amino acids. The junction had 7 bases not matched to a gene; V was cut back by 6 bases and J by 2 bases. Germline CDR1 is MNHEY and CDR2 is SVGAGI. The CDR3 region is CASRDRDRVNTEAFF. The DNA for the CDR3 is TGTGCCAGCAGGGACCGGGACAGGGTTAACACTGAAGCTTTCTTT.

Details on this clone: The junction departs from germline at one end; a sequencing error may be responsible. The rearrangement joins TRBV2 to TRBJ1-5, with a possible D match to TRBD1 (6 bases). Germline lookup yields CDR1 SNHLY and CDR2 FYNNEI. This CDR3 contains 14 residues. The CDR3 region is CASSEAGRGQLQHF. As DNA, the CDR3 is TGTGCCAGCAGTGAAGCGGGTCGAGGACAGCTCCAGCATTTT.

The rearrangement links TRBV27 to TRBJ1-6; 7 bases are shared with TRBD1. The ends lost 10 bases at V and 9 bases at J; junction bases unmatched: 6. Germline V gene data show CDR1 as MNHEY and CDR2 as SMNVEV (reference sequence). The CDR3 consists of 12 residues. CDR3 nucleotide sequence: TGTGCCACCCGACAGGGTGGTTCACCCCTCCACTTT. It encodes CATRQGGSPLHF.

The CDR3, as DNA: TGCGCCAGCAGTGCCCAGGCCTCTGGAAACACCATATATTTT. This translates into CASSAQASGNTIYF. J is TRBJ1-3 and V is TRBV10-1; D ambiguous. This CDR3 spans 14 amino acids. Per the germline V gene, CDR1 is WNHNN and CDR2 is SYGVQD (reference sequence). With 4 bases removed from V and 0 bases from J, the gap between germline ends came to 7 bases.

The rearrangement links TRBV2 to TRBJ1-5; 8 bases fit TRBD1. The CDR3 runs 16 residues. V lost 6 bases to trimming and J lost 2 bases; unmatched junction nucleotides: 9. Per germline, CDR1 SNHLY and CDR2 FYNNEI. CDR3: CASSPRQGRGNQPQHF. CDR3 coding DNA: TGTGCCAGCAGCCCCCGACAGGGGAGGGGCAATCAGCCCCAGCATTTT.

This chain uses TRBV5-1 with TRBJ2-3; TRBD2 matches 7 bases. CDR1 and CDR2 from the germline V gene are SGHRS and YFSETQ. The CDR3 covers 16 residues. The trim removed 4 bases at V and 4 bases at J, leaving 12 bases unmatched. This CDR3 is CASSLTSGGLADTQYF. CDR3 in DNA: TGCGCCAGCAGCCTGACCTCGGGGGGATTAGCAGATACGCAGTATTTT.

V gene TRBV6-2 or TRBV6-3 combines with J gene TRBJ2-2; D possibly corresponds to TRBD2 (5 bases). Germline V CDR1 and CDR2: MNHEY, SVGEGT. Trimming shortened V by 5 bases and J by 6 bases, and 10 bases separated the two germline ends. The CDR3 length is 13 residues. CDR3: CASSRTSPGELFF. CDR3 DNA sequence: TGTGCCAGCAGTCGAACTAGTCCCGGGGAGCTGTTTTTT.

In this sample, this clone turned up a few times. The chain employs TRBV9 and TRBJ1-2; the match to TRBD1 covers 9 bases. Trimming cost V 10 bases and J 7 bases; bases outside gene matches: 8. The germline V gene encodes CDR1 SGDLS and CDR2 YYNGEE. The CDR3 totals 12 residues. CDR3 DNA sequence: TGTGCCGGCGGGGACAGGGATCGTGGCTACACCTTC. It translates to CAGGDRDRGYTF.

The chain combines TRBV14 with TRBJ1-1; 9 bases are a match to TRBD1. There are 18 residues in the CDR3. Germline CDR1 SGHDN, CDR2 FVKESK. Losses at the gene ends were 4 bases for V and 1 base for J; bases not matched to a gene: 13. CDR3 nucleotides: TGTGCCAGCAGCCCCAAGCCCGGGGGACAGGGTTGGAACACTGAAGCTTTCTTT. Translated, it gives CASSPKPGGQGWNTEAFF.

This chain joins TRBV10-2 and TRBJ1-6; D might be TRBD1 (6 bases). CDR3 length: 14 residues. Germline CDR1 and CDR2: WSHSY and SAAADI. V lost 7 bases and J lost 5, with 12 bases in between. The CDR3 bases are TGCGCCAGCACCGACCAGGGGAATAATTCACCCCTCCACTTT. This encodes CASTDQGNNSPLHF.

The chain is built from TRBV7-2 and TRBJ1-1; 7 nucleotides align to TRBD1. This CDR3 comprises 13 residues. From germline, CDR1 is SGHTA and CDR2 FQGNSA. V trimming: 5 bases; J trimming: 1 base; junction bases outside the gene matches: 1. DNA for the CDR3: TGTGCCAGCAGCCGGGACAGGAACACTGAAGCTTTCTTT. Translation: CASSRDRNTEAFF.

In its sample, this clone was seen once. CDR3: CASSSGDLRGGYTF. Here the CDR3 DNA reads TGTGCCAGCAGTTCAGGGGATTTGAGAGGTGGCTACACCTTC. This sequence joins TRBV27 and TRBJ1-2, with D perhaps matching TRBD1 (6 bases). The CDR3 is made up of 14 amino acids. Per the germline V gene, CDR1 is MNHEY and CDR2 is SMNVEV (reference sequence). Trimming removed 4 bases from V and 7 bases from J, with 16 bases in between.

The genes are TRBV19 and TRBJ1-5; D might be TRBD1 (5 bases). The CDR3 sequence is 17 residues long. Trimming removed 5 bases at V and 0 bases at J, with 17 bases between. Germline values: CDR1 LNHDA, CDR2 SQIVND (reference sequence). In DNA, the CDR3 is TGTGCCAGTAGTGTGGCAGGGTGGGCGAATAGCAATCAGCCCCAGCATTTT. Translating gives CASSVAGWANSNQPQHF. Variable domain in full (rest from reference TRBV19 and TRBJ1-5): DGGITQSPKYLFRKEGQNVTLSCEQNLNHDAMYWYRQDPGQGLRLIYYSQIVNDFQKGDIAEGYSVSREKKESFPLTVTSAQKNPTAFYLCASSVAGWANSNQPQHFGDGTRLSIL.

CDR3 amino acids: CAWQRGAYNEQFF. The CDR3 nucleotides read TGTGCCTGGCAGCGGGGGGCCTACAATGAGCAGTTCTTC. V usage is TRBV30 and J usage is TRBJ2-1, with 9 positions matching TRBD2. The CDR3 consists of 13 residues. Germline CDR1 is GTSNPN and CDR2 is SVGIG (reference sequence). Trimming took 5 bases from V and 2 from J; bases not matched to a gene: 1.

The chain combines TRBV7-9 with TRBJ2-3; D possibly corresponds to TRBD1 (8 bases). Trimming removed 4 bases from V and 5 bases from J, with 19 bases in between. CDR3 size: 16 residues. Germline-derived CDR1 and CDR2 are SEHNR and FQNEAQ (reference sequence). The CDR3 DNA sequence: TGTGCCAGCAGCTATAATAACAGGGGGAGGGGAGATACGCAGTATTTT. Translating it yields CASSYNNRGRGDTQYF.

The gene calls are TRBV10-1 and TRBJ2-1, with a possible D match to TRBD2 (6 bases). The CDR3 runs to 14 residues. V lost 6 bases, J lost 8 bases, and 17 bases lay in between. Germline CDR1 reads WNHNN; CDR2 reads SYGVQD (reference sequence). The CDR3 nucleotides read TGCGCCAGCAGCCCGATCCGGGGGTCCCATGAGCAGTTCTTC. As protein: CASSPIRGSHEQFF.

V usage is TRBV18 and J usage is TRBJ1-3; D not certain. The V gene lost 6 bases and the J gene lost 1 base, with 13 bases spanning the gap. This CDR3 has 15 amino acids. Germline lookup yields CDR1 KGHSH and CDR2 LQKENI. Here the CDR3 DNA reads TGTGCCAGCTCCCAATCAACGGGTTCTGGAAACACCATATATTTT. Translation gives CASSQSTGSGNTIYF. Full variable domain (remainder filled in from reference TRBV18 and TRBJ1-3): NAGVMQNPRHLVRRRGQEARLRCSPMKGHSHVYWYRQLPEEGLKFMVYLQKENIIDESGMPKERFSAEFPKEGPSILRIQQVVRGDSAAYFCASSQSTGSGNTIYFGEGSWLTVV.

This chain joins TRBV15 and TRBJ2-7; 7 bases align to TRBD2. Germline lookup yields CDR1 LNHNV and CDR2 YYDKDF (reference sequence). This CDR3 has 17 residues. V dropped 0 bases and J dropped 0; count of bases not matched to a gene: 8. CDR3 loop: CATSRDGGRGNSYEQYF. In DNA form, the CDR3 reads TGTGCCACCAGCAGAGATGGGGGGAGGGGAAACTCCTACGAGCAGTACTTC.

The CDR3 loop reads CASSQVGRISYSLYGYTF. The CDR3 DNA is TGTGCCAGCAGCCAAGTTGGGAGGATATCTTACAGCCTCTATGGCTACACCTTC. The chain carries TRBV3-1 (or the pseudogene TRBV3-2) and TRBJ1-2; D remains ambiguous. The germline V gene has CDR1 LGHDT and CDR2 YNNKEL (reference sequence). V lost 1 base, J lost 4 bases, and 22 bases lay in between. The CDR3 consists of 18 residues.

This clone was seen many times. This chain connects TRBV2 to TRBJ1-6; tentatively, D is TRBD1 (6 bases). The CDR3 covers 15 residues. CDR1 and CDR2 from the germline V gene are SNHLY and FYNNEI. Trimming took 1 base from V and 8 from J, leaving 12 bases between them. The CDR3 spells CASSEVRTDYSPLHF. The CDR3 coding sequence is TGTGCCAGCAGTGAAGTAAGGACAGATTATTCACCCCTCCACTTT.

The genes are TRBV6-6 and TRBJ2-7, with D possibly matching TRBD2 (5 bases). V lost 6 bases, J lost 5 bases, and 20 bases lay in between. This CDR3 comprises 15 residues. From germline, CDR1 is MNHNY and CDR2 SVGAGI (reference sequence). CDR3 residues: CASRHPLEGVHEQYF. CDR3 DNA sequence: TGTGCCAGCAGACACCCTTTAGAGGGTGTCCACGAGCAGTACTTC.

This clone was seen many times. This chain uses TRBV19 with TRBJ2-3; no clear D gene. Germline CDR1 is LNHDA and CDR2 is SQIVND (reference sequence). The CDR3 loop spans 13 amino acids. With 8 bases removed from V and 4 bases from J, the gap between germline ends came to 13 bases. CDR3 DNA: TGTGCCAGTCCCGAGAGATCACCAGATACGCAGTATTTT. Protein: CASPERSPDTQYF.

The sample holds a few counts of this clone. The V call is TRBV6-5, the J call TRBJ1-6; maybe TRBD1 (6 bases). Trimming left V 0 bases short and J 10 bases short, with 13 bases between. CDR1 and CDR2 from the germline V gene are MNHEY and SVGAGI. CDR3 length: 15 residues. The CDR3 DNA reads TGTGCCAGCAGTTACTCGATAGGCCAGGGGTCACCCCTCCACTTT. It encodes CASSYSIGQGSPLHF.

This clone occurred many times. The J gene is TRBJ1-1, the V gene TRBV11-3; D uncertain. Trimming cost V 2 bases and J 2 bases, with 12 bases left between them. CDR1 and CDR2 (germline): SGHNT, YENEEA. The CDR3 is 15 residues long. CDR3: CASSLQPSGNTEAFF. CDR3 bases: TGTGCCAGCAGCTTACAGCCATCGGGAAACACTGAAGCTTTCTTT.

The chain has TRBV27 and TRBJ1-5; D perhaps matches TRBD1 (5 bases). CDR3 length: 16 amino acids. Trimming stripped 3 bases from V and 2 bases from J, with 14 bases between. Germline V gives CDR1 MNHEY, CDR2 SMNVEV (reference sequence). The CDR3 loop reads CASSFGGLYGNQPQHF. CDR3 sequence (DNA): TGTGCCAGCAGTTTTGGGGGACTGTACGGCAATCAGCCCCAGCATTTT.

The rearrangement uses TRBV7-9 and TRBJ1-2; TRBD1 aligns across 9 bases. The junction had 4 bases not matched to a gene; V was cut back by 5 bases and J by 6 bases. Germline V gene data show CDR1 as SEHNR and CDR2 as FQNEAQ (reference sequence). This CDR3 is built from 13 residues. CDR3 region: CASSRTGADGYTF. CDR3 DNA: TGTGCCAGCAGCCGGACAGGGGCGGATGGCTACACCTTC.

This clone was counted between two and nine times. The V call is TRBV6-5, the J call TRBJ1-1, with D maybe TRBD1 (5 bases). CDR3 length equals 14 residues. V dropped 2 bases and J dropped 1 base, with 8 bases sitting between them. Germline V gene data show CDR1 as MNHEY and CDR2 as SVGAGI. The CDR3 reads CASSYTGENTEAFF. CDR3 nucleotides: TGTGCCAGCAGTTACACGGGGGAGAACACTGAAGCTTTCTTT.

V is TRBV20-1 and J is TRBJ2-5, with D uncertain. This CDR3 contains 12 residues. The germline gives CDR1 DFQATT, CDR2 SNEGSKA (reference sequence). Trimming removed 3 bases at V and 4 bases at J, with 9 bases between. The CDR3 loop reads CSASPTRETQYF. In DNA form, the CDR3 reads TGCAGTGCTAGTCCCACGAGAGAGACCCAGTACTTC.

This clone was observed once. The chain links TRBV18 to TRBJ1-4; TRBD1 matches at 8 bases. After removal of 3 bases from V and 2 bases from J, the junction contained 5 bases not matched to a gene. Germline values: CDR1 KGHSH, CDR2 LQKENI. The CDR3 has 16 residues. CDR3: CASSPETGVTNEKLFF. The CDR3 nucleotides are TGTGCCAGCTCACCGGAGACAGGGGTCACTAATGAAAAACTGTTTTTT.